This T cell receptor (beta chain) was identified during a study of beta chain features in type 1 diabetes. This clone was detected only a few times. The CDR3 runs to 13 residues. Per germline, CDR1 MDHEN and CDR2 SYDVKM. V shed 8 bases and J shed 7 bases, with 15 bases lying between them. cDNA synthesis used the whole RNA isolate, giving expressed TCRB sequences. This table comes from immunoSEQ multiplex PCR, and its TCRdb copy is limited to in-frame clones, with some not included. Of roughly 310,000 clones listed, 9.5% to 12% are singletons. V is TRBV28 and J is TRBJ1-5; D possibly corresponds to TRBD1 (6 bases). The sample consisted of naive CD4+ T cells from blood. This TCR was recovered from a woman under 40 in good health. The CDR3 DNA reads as TGTGCCAGCTCTGAGGGGGTTGGGCAGCCCCAGCATTTT. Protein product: CASSEGVGQPQHF.